One sample yielded the 28 T cell receptor beta chains listed below, sequenced in a study of blood T cells in healthy people across ages. PCR was performed a second time for 7 to 11 cycles using a sample-barcoded 5' primer and a J-beta primer mix. Via MiXCR, TCRdb re-called the 5' RACE reads, giving one row per CDR3 protein. The profile shows approximately 2,000,000 distinct CDR3 sequences, roughly two fifths of them singletons. Sequences were obtained from blood. Receptors were obtained from a human donor in good health.

The chain carries TRBV12-3 or TRBV12-4 and TRBJ2-5; 8 bases line up with TRBD1. J was trimmed by 11 bases and V by 7 bases; bases with no gene match: 12. This CDR3 contains 13 residues. Here the CDR3 DNA reads TGTGCCAGCAAGCAGGGGGCGACGGGGGAGCAGTACTTC. Residues: CASKQGATGEQYF.

The V call is TRBV6-6, the J call TRBJ2-1; perhaps D is TRBD1 or TRBD2 (5 bases each). The germline gives CDR1 MNHNY, CDR2 SVGAGI (reference sequence). The length of the CDR3 is 17 residues. Trimming left V 0 bases short and J 1 base short, with 13 bases between. The CDR3: CASSYSGAWESYNEQFF. The DNA of the CDR3 is TGTGCCAGCAGTTACTCCGGGGCTTGGGAATCCTACAATGAGCAGTTCTTC.

This chain uses TRBV5-1 with TRBJ2-3; D remains ambiguous. CDR3 length: 15 residues. Germline CDR1 SGHRS, CDR2 YFSETQ. V was pared by 4 bases and J by 4 bases, with 16 bases between. CDR3 region: CASSPLDTNSDTQYF. The CDR3 bases are TGCGCCAGCAGCCCGCTAGACACCAACTCAGATACGCAGTATTTT.

This sequence joins TRBV20-1 and TRBJ2-6; D is unclear. V dropped 1 base and J dropped 0 bases, with 4 bases sitting between them. This CDR3 is 14 amino acids long. The germline V gene has CDR1 DFQATT and CDR2 SNEGSKA (reference sequence). The CDR3 reads CSARASSGANVLTF. The CDR3 region has the DNA TGCAGTGCTAGAGCCAGCTCTGGGGCCAACGTCCTGACTTTC.

Remarks on this clonotype: It may be a read error: a sequence one base away is much more abundant. CDR3: CSASPHLGSADTQYF. As DNA, the CDR3 is TGCAGTGCTTCCCCCCATCTTGGGTCGGCAGATACGCAGTATTTT. V usage is TRBV20-1 and J usage is TRBJ2-3; unclear D gene. The V gene's germline CDR1 is DFQATT and CDR2 SNEGSKA (reference sequence). V lost 5 bases to trimming and J lost 4 bases, with 19 bases between them. The CDR3 covers 15 residues.

This clonotype has only a few counts. The chain has TRBV20-1 and TRBJ2-6; D is unresolved. From germline, CDR1 is DFQATT and CDR2 SNEGSKA (reference sequence). CDR3 length: 15 amino acids. Trimming took off 4 bases at V and 0 bases at J, with 10 bases between the two ends. The CDR3 sequence is CSATNVASGANVLTF. The CDR3 DNA reads TGCAGTGCTACTAACGTGGCCTCTGGGGCCAACGTCCTGACTTTC.

The V gene is TRBV7-8, the J gene TRBJ1-2; D remains ambiguous. The ends were cut back, 0 bases at V and 3 bases at J, with 11 bases in the middle. CDR1 and CDR2 (germline): SGHVS, FQNEAQ. The CDR3 extends over 15 amino acids. CDR3 in amino acids: CASSLAGGLDYGYTF. CDR3 in DNA: TGTGCCAGCAGCTTAGCAGGAGGGTTGGACTATGGCTACACCTTC. Full variable domain (missing parts from reference TRBV7-8 and TRBJ1-2): GAGVSQSPRYKVAKRGQDVALRCDPISGHVSLFWYQQALGQGPEFLTYFQNEAQLDKSGLPSDRFFAERPEGSVSTLKIQRTQQEDSAVYLCASSLAGGLDYGYTFGSGTRLTVV.

The chain joins TRBV7-2 to TRBJ1-2, with D possibly TRBD1 on 6 matching bases. V lost 1 base and J 4 bases, leaving 13 bases between the germline ends. The CDR3 runs 15 residues. Germline CDR1 and CDR2: SGHTA and FQGNSA. CDR3 sequence: CASSLGGQGFYGYTF. Written as DNA, the CDR3 is TGTGCCAGCAGCTTAGGGGGCCAGGGGTTCTATGGCTACACCTTC.

The chain links TRBV6-2 or TRBV6-3 to TRBJ2-1; D unresolved. In germline, CDR1 is MNHEY, CDR2 SVGEGT. V lost 5 bases, J lost 10 bases, and 12 bases lay in between. The CDR3 extends over 12 amino acids. CDR3 nucleotide sequence: TGTGCCAGCAGTCCCCCTTTTCCCGAGCAGTTCTTC. Translated: CASSPPFPEQFF.

With respect to this clonotype: Mismatch with germline at one junction end may stem from a read error. V and J are TRBV10-3 and TRBJ1-6; D possibly corresponds to TRBD1 (5 bases). Germline values: CDR1 ENHRY, CDR2 SYGVKD. This CDR3 is built from 13 residues. CDR3 in amino acids: CATHRDLNSLLHF. The CDR3 DNA follows: TGTGCCACACACCGGGACCTTAATTCACTCCTCCACTTT.

This clonotype occurred many times. CDR3 in DNA: TGTGCCAGCAGCTTCCCGGCTAACTATGGCTACACCTTC. It translates to CASSFPANYGYTF. The V call is TRBV7-9, the J call TRBJ1-2; D remains ambiguous. Between the trimmed V and J ends, which lost 3 bases and 0 bases, there was a span of 5 bases. CDR1 is SEHNR, CDR2 FQNEAQ, per germline (reference sequence). The CDR3 is made up of 13 amino acids.

The J gene is TRBJ1-5, the V gene TRBV2, with D perhaps matching TRBD1 (5 bases). There are 14 residues in the CDR3. V dropped 4 bases and J dropped 6 bases, with 13 bases sitting between them. The germline V gene encodes CDR1 SNHLY and CDR2 FYNNEI. The CDR3 loop reads CASSVTRGSQPQHF. The CDR3, as DNA: TGTGCCAGCAGTGTCACTCGGGGCTCTCAGCCCCAGCATTTT.

V usage is TRBV12-3 or TRBV12-4 and J usage is TRBJ2-4, with D perhaps being TRBD1 or TRBD2 (6 bases each). Gene TRBJ2-5 matches the end of the DNA better, so the J call may be wrong. There are 14 residues in the CDR3. CDR3 protein: CASRWGAVQETQYF. The CDR3 coding sequence is TGTGCCAGCAGGTGGGGGGCAGTGCAAGAGACCCAGTACTTC.

This clonotype was picked up a small number of times. The J gene is TRBJ2-1, the V gene TRBV9; no definite D call. V was pared by 3 bases and J by 2 bases, with 12 bases between. This CDR3 contains 15 residues. Germline loops: CDR1 SGDLS, CDR2 YYNGEE. CDR3 nucleotide sequence: TGTGCCAGCAGCGCAAAACCCGGGCCCTACAATGAGCAGTTCTTC. Amino acids: CASSAKPGPYNEQFF.

The chain has TRBV7-2 and TRBJ2-1; 10 bases match TRBD2. The CDR3 sequence is 14 residues long. Looked up from germline, CDR1 is SGHTA and CDR2 is FQGNSA. V shed 5 bases, J shed 14 bases, and the junction held 12 bases outside the gene matches. As DNA, the CDR3 is TGTGCCAGCAGCCTCGAGGGGCTAGCGGGGGAGGAGTTCTTC. It translates to CASSLEGLAGEEFF. The full variable domain, completed using reference TRBV7-2 and TRBJ2-1, is GAGVSQSPSNKVTEKGKDVELRCDPISGHTALYWYRQSLGQGLEFLIYFQGNSAPDKSGLPSDRFSAERTGGSVSTLTIQRTQQEDSAVYLCASSLEGLAGEEFFGPGTRLTVL.

This clonotype was counted many times. This chain uses TRBV25-1 with TRBJ2-1, with 9 bases matching TRBD1. V was pared by 2 bases and J by 2 bases, with 4 bases of the junction left unmatched. The CDR3 is made up of 16 amino acids. Germline V gene sequence: CDR1 MGHDK, CDR2 SYGVNS. The CDR3 DNA reads TGTGCCAGCAGTGAAGACAGGGGGGGGGCCTACAATGAGCAGTTCTTC. As protein: CASSEDRGGAYNEQFF.

The rearrangement links TRBV6-1 to TRBJ1-1; TRBD1 aligns across 8 bases. Germline V gene sequence: CDR1 MNHNS, CDR2 SASEGT. J gave up 11 bases and V 3 bases, and 14 bases lay outside the gene matches. The length of the CDR3 is 15 residues. In DNA form, the CDR3 reads TGTGCCAGCAGTGAGATGACAGGGGAGTTGTTAATGGCTTTCTTT. Amino acid sequence: CASSEMTGELLMAFF.

The chain has TRBV6-1 and TRBJ2-3; D possibly matches TRBD1 or TRBD2 (5 bases each). This CDR3 has 15 amino acids. The germline V and J ends were trimmed by 0 bases and 2 bases, with 9 bases remaining between them. The germline V gene has CDR1 MNHNS and CDR2 SASEGT. The CDR3 loop is CASSEAGVSTDTQYF. The CDR3 nucleotides are TGTGCCAGCAGTGAAGCGGGGGTTTCCACAGATACGCAGTATTTT.

The genes are TRBV20-1 and TRBJ2-3; 10 bases agree with TRBD2. The CDR3 sequence is 14 residues long. The V gene's germline CDR1 is DFQATT and CDR2 SNEGSKA (reference sequence). Trimming removed 4 bases from V and 6 bases from J; junction bases left unmatched: 7. CDR3 sequence: CSATLAGKRDTQYF. The CDR3 DNA is TGCAGTGCTACACTAGCGGGGAAACGGGATACGCAGTATTTT.

The V call is TRBV3-1, the J call TRBJ1-6; a possible D gene is TRBD1 (6 bases). The CDR3 has 15 residues. The V gene's germline CDR1 is LGHDT and CDR2 YNNKEL (reference sequence). The V end lost 4 bases, the J end lost 4 bases, and 11 bases lay between the germline ends. CDR3 sequence (DNA): TGTGCCAGCAGCCGGGACATCAATTATAATTCACCCCTCCACTTT. Translated, it gives CASSRDINYNSPLHF.

The chain recombines TRBV12-3 or TRBV12-4 with TRBJ2-1; 10 bases match TRBD2. V lost 3 bases to trimming and J lost 8 bases; unmatched junction nucleotides: 7. The CDR3 covers 15 residues. The CDR3 DNA reads as TGTGCCAGCAGTTTGAGAATAGCGGGGGGCTATGAGCAGTTCTTC. It translates to CASSLRIAGGYEQFF.

This clonotype showed up just a few times. V is TRBV12-3 or TRBV12-4 and J is TRBJ2-4; D call uncertain. The better agreement between TRBJ2-7 and the DNA end casts doubt on the J call. This CDR3 has 14 residues. The CDR3 nucleotides read TGTGCCAGCAGCCTAGGGCCTGTCCCCTACGAGCAGTACTTC. The encoded protein is CASSLGPVPYEQYF.

In this sample, this clonotype turned up a few times. The rearrangement uses TRBV20-1 and TRBJ2-1; 15 bases are a match to TRBD2. Trimming at V came to 3 bases and at J to 9 bases, leaving 9 bases not matched to a gene. Germline CDR1 reads DFQATT; CDR2 reads SNEGSKA (reference sequence). CDR3 length: 16 residues. CDR3 in amino acids: CSARGLAGGVGSEQFF. As DNA, the CDR3 is TGCAGTGCTAGGGGACTAGCGGGGGGTGTGGGGAGTGAGCAGTTCTTC.

The gene calls are TRBV6-1 and TRBJ2-4; TRBD1 matches at 7 bases. From germline, CDR1 is MNHNS and CDR2 SASEGT. This CDR3 has 12 amino acids. V was clipped by 4 bases and J by 13 bases; unmatched bases: 7. The CDR3: CASSGQGYGQYF. The CDR3 DNA is TGTGCCAGCAGTGGACAGGGATACGGGCAGTACTTC.

This clonotype was detected many times. The chain couples TRBV25-1 to TRBJ1-5; TRBD1 matches at 8 bases. Germline assignment: CDR1 MGHDK and CDR2 SYGVNS. V lost 2 bases, J lost 4 bases, and 7 bases stayed unmatched. The CDR3 contains 16 residues. The DNA of the CDR3 is TGTGCCAGCAGTGAAAGTGAGACAGGGGTAAATCAGCCCCAGCATTTT. Its translation is CASSESETGVNQPQHF.

The chain employs TRBV15 and TRBJ1-4; 9 bases match TRBD1. This CDR3 has 14 amino acids. Germline V gene sequence: CDR1 LNHNV, CDR2 YYDKDF (reference sequence). After removal of 6 bases from V and 4 bases from J, the junction contained 3 bases not matched to a gene. Written as DNA, the CDR3 is TGTGCCACCAGGAAGGACAGGGGTAATGAAAAACTGTTTTTT. Translation: CATRKDRGNEKLFF.

J is TRBJ1-2 and V is TRBV29-1; TRBD1 agrees at 10 bases. Unmatched junction bases numbered 19, after V lost 4 bases and J lost 2 bases. Germline V gene sequence: CDR1 SQVTM, CDR2 ANQGSEA. This CDR3 has 19 amino acids. The CDR3 bases are TGCAGCGTTGTAAGGATAGGGGTCCGGGACAGGGGTCTAAACTATGGCTACACCTTC. Translating gives CSVVRIGVRDRGLNYGYTF.

The chain combines TRBV4-3 with TRBJ2-6, with 10 bases matching TRBD2. The CDR3 is 21 residues long. Germline V gene lookup returns CDR1 LGHNA and CDR2 YSLEER. V gave up 3 bases and J gave up 0 bases; unmatched junction bases: 14. The CDR3 loop is CASSQRPAGTSVSSGANVLTF. The CDR3 coding sequence is TGCGCCAGCAGCCAGAGGCCCGCCGGGACTAGCGTTTCCTCTGGGGCCAACGTCCTGACTTTC.